This T cell receptor (beta chain) was observed in a study of T cell repertoires in cytomegalovirus infection. This clonotype was detected ten times or more. What it binds is unknown. V dropped 1 base and J dropped 6; count of bases not matched to a gene: 18. This CDR3 comprises 20 residues. CDR1 SGHTA and CDR2 FQGTGA come from the germline V gene. TCRdb reprocessed the reads with MiXCR, giving one entry per CDR3 protein. The sample yields 650,000 to 900,000 distinct CDR3 sequences, 25% to 35% seen once. The specimen comprised cultured CD8+ T cells from PBMCs, sampled from culture after CMV antigen stimulation. This chain connects TRBV7-3 to TRBJ2-1, with TRBD1 identical over 10 bases. This clonotype was obtained from a human donor in good health (CMV status not recorded). Some clones in this sample may be carry-over from other donors' samples. The CDR3 is CASSLIGGQGRSGGPNEQFF. The CDR3 nucleotides are TGTGCCAGCAGCTTAATAGGGGGACAGGGGAGAAGCGGGGGACCCAATGAGCAGTTCTTC.